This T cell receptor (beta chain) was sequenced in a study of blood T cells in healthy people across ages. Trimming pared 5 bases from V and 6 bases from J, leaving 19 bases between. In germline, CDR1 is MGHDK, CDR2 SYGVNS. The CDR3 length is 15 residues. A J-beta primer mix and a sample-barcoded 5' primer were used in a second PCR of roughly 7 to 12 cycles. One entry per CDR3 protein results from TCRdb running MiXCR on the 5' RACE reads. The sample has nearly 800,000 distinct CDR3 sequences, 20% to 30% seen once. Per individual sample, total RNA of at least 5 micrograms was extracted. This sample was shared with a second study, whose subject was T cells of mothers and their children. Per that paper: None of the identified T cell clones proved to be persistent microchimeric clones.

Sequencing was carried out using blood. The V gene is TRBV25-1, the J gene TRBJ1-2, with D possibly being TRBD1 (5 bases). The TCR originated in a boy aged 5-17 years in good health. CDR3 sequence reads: CASSPWGDPSNGYTF. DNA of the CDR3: TGTGCCAGCAGTCCCTGGGGGGACCCATCTAATGGCTACACCTTC.